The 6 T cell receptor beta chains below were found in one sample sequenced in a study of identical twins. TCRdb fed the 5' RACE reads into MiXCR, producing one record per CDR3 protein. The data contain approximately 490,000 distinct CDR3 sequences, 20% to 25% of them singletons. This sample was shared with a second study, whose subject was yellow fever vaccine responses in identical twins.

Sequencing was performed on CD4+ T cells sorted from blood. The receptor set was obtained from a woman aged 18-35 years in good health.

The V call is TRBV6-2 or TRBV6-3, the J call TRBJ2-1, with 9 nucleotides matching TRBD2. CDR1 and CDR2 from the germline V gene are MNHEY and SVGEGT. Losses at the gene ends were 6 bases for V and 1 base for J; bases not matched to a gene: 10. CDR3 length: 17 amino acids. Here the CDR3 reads CASSPLHSGGSYNEQFF. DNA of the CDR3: TGTGCCAGCAGCCCATTGCATAGCGGGGGATCCTACAATGAGCAGTTCTTC.

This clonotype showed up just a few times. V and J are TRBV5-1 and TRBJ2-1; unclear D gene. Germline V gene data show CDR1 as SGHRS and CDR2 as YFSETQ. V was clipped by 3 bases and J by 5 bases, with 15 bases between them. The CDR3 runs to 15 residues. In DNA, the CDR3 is TGCGCCAGCAGCTCATGGACCGCTGTGGACAATGAGCAGTTCTTC. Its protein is CASSSWTAVDNEQFF.

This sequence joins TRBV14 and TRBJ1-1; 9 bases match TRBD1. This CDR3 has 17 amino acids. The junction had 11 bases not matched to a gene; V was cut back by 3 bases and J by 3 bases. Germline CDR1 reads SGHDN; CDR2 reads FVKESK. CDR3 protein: CASSQPGTGLRDTEAFF. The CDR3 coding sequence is TGTGCCAGCAGCCAGCCCGGGACAGGGCTAAGAGACACTGAAGCTTTCTTT.

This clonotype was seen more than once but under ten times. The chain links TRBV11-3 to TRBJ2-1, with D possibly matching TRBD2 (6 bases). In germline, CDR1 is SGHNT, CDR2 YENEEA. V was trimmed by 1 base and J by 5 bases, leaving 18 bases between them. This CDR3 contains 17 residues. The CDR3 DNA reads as TGTGCCAGCAGCTTAGTCCCCTACCGGACGGGGGACAATGAGCAGTTCTTC. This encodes CASSLVPYRTGDNEQFF.

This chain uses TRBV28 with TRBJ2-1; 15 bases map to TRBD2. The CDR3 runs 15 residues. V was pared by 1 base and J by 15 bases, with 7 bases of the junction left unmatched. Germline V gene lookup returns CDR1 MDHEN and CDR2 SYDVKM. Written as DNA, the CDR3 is TGTGCCAGCAGTTTATACGGGACTAGCGGGAGGAGGCTGTTCTTC. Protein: CASSLYGTSGRRLFF.

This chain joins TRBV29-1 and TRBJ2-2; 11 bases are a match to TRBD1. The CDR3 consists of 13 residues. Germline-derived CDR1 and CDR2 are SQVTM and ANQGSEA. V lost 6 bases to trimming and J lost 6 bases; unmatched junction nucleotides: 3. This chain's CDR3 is CSVGQGGSGELFF. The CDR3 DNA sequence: TGCAGCGTGGGACAGGGGGGGTCCGGGGAGCTGTTTTTT.